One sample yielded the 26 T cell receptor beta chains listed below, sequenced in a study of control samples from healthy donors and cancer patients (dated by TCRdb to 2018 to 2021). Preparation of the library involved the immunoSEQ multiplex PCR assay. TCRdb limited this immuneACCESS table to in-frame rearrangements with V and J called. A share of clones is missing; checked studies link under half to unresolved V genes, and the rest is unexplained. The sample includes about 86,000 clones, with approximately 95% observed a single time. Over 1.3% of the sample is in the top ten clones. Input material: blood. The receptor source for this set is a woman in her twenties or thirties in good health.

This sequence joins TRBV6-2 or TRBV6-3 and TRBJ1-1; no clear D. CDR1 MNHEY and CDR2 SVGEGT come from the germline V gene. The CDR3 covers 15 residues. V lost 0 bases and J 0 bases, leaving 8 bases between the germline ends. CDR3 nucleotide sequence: TGTGCCAGCAGTTACTCGGTCAGGATGAACACTGAAGCTTTCTTT. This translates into CASSYSVRMNTEAFF.

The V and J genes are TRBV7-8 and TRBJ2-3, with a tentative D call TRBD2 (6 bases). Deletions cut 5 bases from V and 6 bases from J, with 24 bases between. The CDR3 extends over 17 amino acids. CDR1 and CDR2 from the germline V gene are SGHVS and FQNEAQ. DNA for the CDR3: TGTGCCAGCAGCCAGCCGAGCTCGACGGGGGTGGGTGATACGCAGTATTTT. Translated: CASSQPSSTGVGDTQYF.

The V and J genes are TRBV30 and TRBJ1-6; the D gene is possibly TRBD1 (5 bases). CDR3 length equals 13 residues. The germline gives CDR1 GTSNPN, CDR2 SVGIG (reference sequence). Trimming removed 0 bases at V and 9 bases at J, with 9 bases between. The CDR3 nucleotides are TGTGCCTGGAGTGTAGGGGAGGGTTCACCCCTCCACTTT. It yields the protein CAWSVGEGSPLHF.

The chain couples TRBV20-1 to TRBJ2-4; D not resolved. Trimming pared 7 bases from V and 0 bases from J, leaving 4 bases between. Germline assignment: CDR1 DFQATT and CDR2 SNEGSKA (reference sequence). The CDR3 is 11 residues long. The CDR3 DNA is TGCAGTGTCTTAGCCAAAAACATTCAGTACTTC. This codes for CSVLAKNIQYF.

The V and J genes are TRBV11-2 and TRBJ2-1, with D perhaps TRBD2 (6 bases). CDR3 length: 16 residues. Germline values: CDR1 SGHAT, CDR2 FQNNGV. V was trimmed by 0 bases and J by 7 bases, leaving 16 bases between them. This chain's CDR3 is CASSLDRAGLQNEQFF. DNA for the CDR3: TGTGCCAGCAGCTTAGATAGGGCGGGGCTCCAAAATGAGCAGTTCTTC. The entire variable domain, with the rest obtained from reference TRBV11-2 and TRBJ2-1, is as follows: EAGVAQSPRYKIIEKRQSVAFWCNPISGHATLYWYQQILGQGPKLLIQFQNNGVVDDSQLPKDRFSAERLKGVDSTLKIQPAKLEDSAVYLCASSLDRAGLQNEQFFGPGTRLTVL.

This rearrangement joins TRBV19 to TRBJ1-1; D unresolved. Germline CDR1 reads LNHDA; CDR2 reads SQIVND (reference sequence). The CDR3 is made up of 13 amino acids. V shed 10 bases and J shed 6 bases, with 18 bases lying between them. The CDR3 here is CATRPGSSSEAFF. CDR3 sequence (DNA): TGTGCCACAAGGCCCGGCAGCAGCTCTGAAGCTTTCTTT.

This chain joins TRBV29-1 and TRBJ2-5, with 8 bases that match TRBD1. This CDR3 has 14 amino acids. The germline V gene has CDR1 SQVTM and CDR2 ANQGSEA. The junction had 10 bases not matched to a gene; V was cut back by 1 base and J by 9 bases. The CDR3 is CSVEVLTGVSAQYF. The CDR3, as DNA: TGCAGCGTTGAAGTGCTGACAGGGGTTTCGGCCCAGTACTTC.

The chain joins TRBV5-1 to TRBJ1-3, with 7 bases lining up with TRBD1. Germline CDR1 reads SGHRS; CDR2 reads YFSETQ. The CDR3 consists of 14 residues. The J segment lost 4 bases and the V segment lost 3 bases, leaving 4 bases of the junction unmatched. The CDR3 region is CASSSDRPGNTIYF. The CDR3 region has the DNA TGCGCCAGCAGCTCGGACAGGCCAGGAAACACCATATATTTT.

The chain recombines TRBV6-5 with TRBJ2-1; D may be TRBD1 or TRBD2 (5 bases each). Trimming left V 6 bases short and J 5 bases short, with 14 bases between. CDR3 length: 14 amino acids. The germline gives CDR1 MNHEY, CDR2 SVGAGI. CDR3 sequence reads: CASRITGTDNEQFF. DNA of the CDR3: TGTGCCAGCAGAATCACCGGGACGGACAATGAGCAGTTCTTC.

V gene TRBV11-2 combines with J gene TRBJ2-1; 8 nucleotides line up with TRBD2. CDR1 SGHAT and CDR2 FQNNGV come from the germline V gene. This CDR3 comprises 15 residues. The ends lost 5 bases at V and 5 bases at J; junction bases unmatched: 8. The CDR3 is CASSSTGLDNNEQFF. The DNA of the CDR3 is TGTGCCAGCAGCAGTACGGGACTAGACAACAATGAGCAGTTCTTC. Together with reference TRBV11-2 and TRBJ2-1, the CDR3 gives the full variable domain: EAGVAQSPRYKIIEKRQSVAFWCNPISGHATLYWYQQILGQGPKLLIQFQNNGVVDDSQLPKDRFSAERLKGVDSTLKIQPAKLEDSAVYLCASSSTGLDNNEQFFGPGTRLTVL.

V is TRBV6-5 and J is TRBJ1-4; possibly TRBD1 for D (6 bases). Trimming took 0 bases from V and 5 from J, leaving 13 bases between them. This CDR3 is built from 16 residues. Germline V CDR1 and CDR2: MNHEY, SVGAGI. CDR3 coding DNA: TGTGCCAGCAGTTACTCTGCAGGGGTAGGGAATGAAAAACTGTTTTTT. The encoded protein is CASSYSAGVGNEKLFF.

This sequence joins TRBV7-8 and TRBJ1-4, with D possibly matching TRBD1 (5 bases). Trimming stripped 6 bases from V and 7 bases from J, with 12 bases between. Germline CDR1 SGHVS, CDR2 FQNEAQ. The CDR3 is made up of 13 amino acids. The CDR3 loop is CASSAGWLEKLFF. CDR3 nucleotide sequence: TGTGCCAGCAGTGCAGGGTGGCTTGAAAAACTGTTTTTT.

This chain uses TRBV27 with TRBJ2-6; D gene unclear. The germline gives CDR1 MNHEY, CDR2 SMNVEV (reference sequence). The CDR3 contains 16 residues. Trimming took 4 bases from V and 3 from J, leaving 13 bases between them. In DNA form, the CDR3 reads TGTGCCAGCAGTTCGGCTTACCGCGGTGGGGCCAACGTCCTGACTTTC. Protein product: CASSSAYRGGANVLTF.

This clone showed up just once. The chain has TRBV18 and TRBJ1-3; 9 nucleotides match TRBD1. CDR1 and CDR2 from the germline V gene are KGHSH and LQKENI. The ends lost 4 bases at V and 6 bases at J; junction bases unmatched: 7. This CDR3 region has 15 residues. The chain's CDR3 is CASSLSGQGSNTIYF. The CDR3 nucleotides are TGTGCCAGCTCACTTTCCGGACAGGGGTCAAACACCATATATTTT.

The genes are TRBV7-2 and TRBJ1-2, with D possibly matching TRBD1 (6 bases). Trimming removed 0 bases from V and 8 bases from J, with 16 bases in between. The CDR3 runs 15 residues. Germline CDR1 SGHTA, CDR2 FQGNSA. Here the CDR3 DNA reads TGTGCCAGCAGCTTAGCCGGTGGGGGGCCGATGGGCTACACCTTC. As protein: CASSLAGGGPMGYTF.

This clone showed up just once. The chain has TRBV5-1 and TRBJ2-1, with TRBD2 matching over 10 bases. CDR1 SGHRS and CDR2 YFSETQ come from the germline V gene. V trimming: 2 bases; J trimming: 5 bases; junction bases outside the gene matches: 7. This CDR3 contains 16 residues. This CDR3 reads CASSFRYSGGNNEQFF. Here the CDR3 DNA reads TGCGCCAGCAGCTTTCGGTATAGCGGGGGGAACAATGAGCAGTTCTTC.

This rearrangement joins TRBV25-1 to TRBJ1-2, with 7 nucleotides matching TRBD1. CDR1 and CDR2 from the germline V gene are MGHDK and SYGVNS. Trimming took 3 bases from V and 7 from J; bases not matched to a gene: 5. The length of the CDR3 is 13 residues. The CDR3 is CASSDWTGLGYTF. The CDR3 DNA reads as TGTGCCAGCAGTGATTGGACAGGCCTTGGCTACACCTTC.

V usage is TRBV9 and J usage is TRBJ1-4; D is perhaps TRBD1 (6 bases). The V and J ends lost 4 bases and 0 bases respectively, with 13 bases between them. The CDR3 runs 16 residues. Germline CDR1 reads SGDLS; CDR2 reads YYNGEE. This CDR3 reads CASSIGQPATNEKLFF. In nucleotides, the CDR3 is TGTGCCAGCAGCATAGGACAGCCCGCAACTAATGAAAAACTGTTTTTT.

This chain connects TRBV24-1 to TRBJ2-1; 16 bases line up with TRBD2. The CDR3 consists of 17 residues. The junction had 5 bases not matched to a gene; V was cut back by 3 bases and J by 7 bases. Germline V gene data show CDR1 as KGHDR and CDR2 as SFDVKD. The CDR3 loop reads CATSDPGTSGRGNEQFF. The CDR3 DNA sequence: TGTGCCACCAGTGATCCGGGGACTAGCGGGAGGGGTAATGAGCAGTTCTTC.

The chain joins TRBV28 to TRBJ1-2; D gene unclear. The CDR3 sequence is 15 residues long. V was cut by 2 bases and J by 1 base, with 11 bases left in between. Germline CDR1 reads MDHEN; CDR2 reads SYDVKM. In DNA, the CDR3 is TGTGCCAGCAGTTTAACCCCCCGCCTTAACTATGGCTACACCTTC. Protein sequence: CASSLTPRLNYGYTF.

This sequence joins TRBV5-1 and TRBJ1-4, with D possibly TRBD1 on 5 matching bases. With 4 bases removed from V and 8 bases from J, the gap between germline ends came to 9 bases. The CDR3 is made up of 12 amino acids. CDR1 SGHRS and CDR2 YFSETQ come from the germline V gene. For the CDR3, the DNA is TGCGCCAGCAGCGGATCAGGGGAAAAACTGTTTTTT. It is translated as CASSGSGEKLFF.

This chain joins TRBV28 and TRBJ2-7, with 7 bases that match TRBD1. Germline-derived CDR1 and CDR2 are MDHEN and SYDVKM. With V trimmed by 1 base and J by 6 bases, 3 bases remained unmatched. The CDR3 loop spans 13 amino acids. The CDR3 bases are TGTGCCAGCAGTTTATTAGCAGGGGGCGAGCAGTACTTC. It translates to CASSLLAGGEQYF.

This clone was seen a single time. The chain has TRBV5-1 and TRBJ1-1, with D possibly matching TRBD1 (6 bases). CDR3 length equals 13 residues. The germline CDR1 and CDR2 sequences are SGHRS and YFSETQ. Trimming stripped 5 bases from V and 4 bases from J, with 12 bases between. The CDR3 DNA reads TGCGCCAGCAGGGTAAGAGGGGGCACTGAAGCTTTCTTT. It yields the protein CASRVRGGTEAFF.

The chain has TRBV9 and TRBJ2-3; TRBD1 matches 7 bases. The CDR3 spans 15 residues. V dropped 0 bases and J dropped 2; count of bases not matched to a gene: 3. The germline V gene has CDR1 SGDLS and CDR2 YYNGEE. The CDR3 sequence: CASSVEGQNTDTQYF. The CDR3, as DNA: TGTGCCAGCAGCGTAGAGGGACAGAACACAGATACGCAGTATTTT.

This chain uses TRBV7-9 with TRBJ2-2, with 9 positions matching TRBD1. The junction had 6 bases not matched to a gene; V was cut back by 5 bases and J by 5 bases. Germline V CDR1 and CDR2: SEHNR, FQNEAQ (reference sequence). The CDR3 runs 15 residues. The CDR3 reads CASSGGTGRTGELFF. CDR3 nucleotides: TGTGCCAGCAGCGGGGGGACAGGGCGTACCGGGGAGCTGTTTTTT.

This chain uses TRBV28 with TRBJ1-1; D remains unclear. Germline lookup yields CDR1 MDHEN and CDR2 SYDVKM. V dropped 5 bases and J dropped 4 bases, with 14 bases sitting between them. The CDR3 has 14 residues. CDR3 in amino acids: CASSGGSAPTEAFF. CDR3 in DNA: TGTGCCAGCAGTGGCGGTTCTGCGCCCACTGAAGCTTTCTTT.